The 29 T cell receptor beta chains in this list originate from one sample, sequenced in a study of chemoradiotherapy in HPV16-positive cancers. Method: immunoSEQ multiplex PCR; TCRdb's copy keeps in-frame clones and lacks some. This sample has 12,000 or so clones, with nearly 90% found just once. This sample was gathered from a patient who underwent chemoradiotherapy. The receptors were sampled from a human donor with HPV-associated anogenital cancer.

This chain uses TRBV21-1 with TRBJ1-1; no check of the table's D call, TRBD1, against the DNA was made. TRBV21-1 is annotated as a pseudogene. This CDR3 contains 17 residues. CDR3 bases: TGTGCCAGCAGCCCTCGGAAGTTGACAGACCTCAGGACTGAAGCTTTCTTT. This encodes CASSPRKLTDLRTEAFF.

The chain recombines TRBV7-9 with TRBJ2-1; D ambiguous. This CDR3 comprises 12 residues. V lost 7 bases, J lost 5 bases, and 9 bases lay in between. Germline lookup yields CDR1 SEHNR and CDR2 FQNEAQ (reference sequence). The CDR3 loop reads CASNFLNNEQFF. The DNA for the CDR3 is TGTGCCAGCAACTTTCTGAACAATGAGCAGTTCTTC.

This clone was picked up one time. DNA of the CDR3: TGTGCCAGCAGTTTCTCGGCGAAAACTTTCTTT. This sequence encodes CASSFSAKTFF. The V and J genes are TRBV27 and TRBJ1-1; no firm D call. Trimming removed 3 bases from V and 12 bases from J, with 11 bases in between. The CDR3 has 11 residues. CDR1 MNHEY and CDR2 SMNVEV come from the germline V gene (reference sequence).

The rearrangement joins TRBV2 to TRBJ2-7, with D perhaps assigned TRBD1 or TRBD2 (5 bases each). CDR1 is SNHLY, CDR2 FYNNEI, per germline. CDR3 length equals 14 residues. V was pared by 7 bases and J by 5 bases, with 18 bases between. CDR3 loop: CASMGWDEGNEQYF. CDR3 DNA sequence: TGTGCCAGCATGGGGTGGGACGAGGGAAACGAGCAGTACTTC.

The sample holds one count of this clone. The J gene is TRBJ1-3, the V gene TRBV4-2; tentatively, D is TRBD1 (5 bases). Looked up from germline, CDR1 is LGHNA and CDR2 is YNFKEQ. V gave up 0 bases and J gave up 4 bases, with 16 bases separating them. The CDR3 is 17 amino acids. This chain's CDR3 is CASSQELGGAGGNTIYF. The CDR3 region has the DNA TGTGCCAGCAGCCAAGAATTGGGGGGAGCGGGCGGAAACACCATATATTTT.

The CDR3 bases are TGTGCCAGCAGCTTGTGGAGAACCACAGATACGCAGTATTTT. Translation gives CASSLWRTTDTQYF. This chain links TRBV7-9 with TRBJ2-3; D is undetermined. Trimming pared 3 bases from V and 2 bases from J, leaving 9 bases between. From germline, CDR1 is SEHNR and CDR2 FQNEAQ (reference sequence). This CDR3 is 14 amino acids long.

The rearrangement joins TRBV7-8 to TRBJ1-5, with TRBD1 identical over 9 bases. V lost 4 bases, J lost 7 bases, and 5 bases stayed unmatched. The CDR3 sequence is 14 residues long. The germline V gene has CDR1 SGHVS and CDR2 FQNEAQ. CDR3 loop: CASSSGQGFQPQHF. The CDR3 DNA is TGTGCCAGCAGCTCGGGACAGGGTTTCCAGCCCCAGCATTTT.

The J gene is TRBJ2-1, the V gene TRBV5-1; the D gene could be TRBD1 or TRBD2 (5 bases each). There are 16 residues in the CDR3. Trimming pared 2 bases from V and 6 bases from J, leaving 18 bases between. Germline V CDR1 and CDR2: SGHRS, YFSETQ. The DNA for the CDR3 is TGCGCCAGCAGCTTTGGGCTAGCCGAGGGGTTCAATGAGCAGTTCTTC. As protein: CASSFGLAEGFNEQFF.

The rearrangement joins TRBV10-3 to TRBJ2-7; D is ambiguous. Trimming removed 6 bases from V and 3 bases from J, with 12 bases in between. This CDR3 region has 13 residues. Germline lookup yields CDR1 ENHRY and CDR2 SYGVKD. The CDR3 here is CAIRIRANYEQYF. The DNA for the CDR3 is TGTGCCATCAGAATCCGGGCCAACTACGAGCAGTACTTC.

The chain joins TRBV6-6 to TRBJ2-1; 12 positions agree with TRBD2. Per germline, CDR1 MNHNY and CDR2 SVGAGI (reference sequence). This CDR3 comprises 12 residues. The CDR3 coding sequence is TGTGTGACTAGCGGGAGTAGCAATGAGCAGTTCTTC. Protein sequence: CVTSGSSNEQFF.

This clone appeared a single time. The rearrangement uses TRBV5-4 and TRBJ2-2, with D perhaps matching TRBD2 (6 bases). Germline CDR1 and CDR2: SGHNT and YYREEE (reference sequence). Trimming took 3 bases from V and 3 from J, leaving 18 bases between them. The length of the CDR3 is 17 residues. In DNA, the CDR3 is TGTGCCAGCAGCTCAGGATCAACGGGGGTGGACACCGGGGAGCTGTTTTTT. It translates to CASSSGSTGVDTGELFF.

The chain joins TRBV2 to TRBJ2-5; D remains ambiguous. V was clipped by 6 bases and J by 0 bases, with 20 bases between them. Germline CDR1 and CDR2: SNHLY and FYNNEI. The CDR3 is made up of 17 amino acids. The CDR3 sequence is CASRRRPNLGYQETQYF. DNA of the CDR3: TGTGCCAGCAGACGACGACCTAACCTGGGGTACCAAGAGACCCAGTACTTC.

The chain uses TRBV11-3 and TRBJ2-3; D may match TRBD1 or TRBD2 (6 bases each). The V gene's germline CDR1 is SGHNT and CDR2 YENEEA. V lost 5 bases and J lost 2, with 14 bases in between. The CDR3 totals 15 residues. CDR3 bases: TGTGCCAGCAGCCCCGGAGGGGGGCCCACAGATACGCAGTATTTT. This sequence encodes CASSPGGGPTDTQYF.

The chain uses TRBV19 and TRBJ2-3; possibly TRBD1 for D (5 bases). The CDR3 extends over 15 amino acids. Looked up from germline, CDR1 is LNHDA and CDR2 is SQIVND (reference sequence). V was pared by 7 bases and J by 4 bases, with 18 bases between. CDR3 in amino acids: CASKPGAWHPDTQYF. The DNA of the CDR3 is TGTGCCAGTAAGCCTGGGGCCTGGCATCCAGATACGCAGTATTTT.

This chain links TRBV5-4 with TRBJ1-2; the match to TRBD1 covers 7 bases. Germline CDR1 and CDR2: SGHNT and YYREEE (reference sequence). Trimming took 0 bases from V and 2 from J; bases not matched to a gene: 10. This CDR3 is 17 amino acids long. The CDR3 sequence: CASSLGDRSGWNYGYTF. The CDR3 nucleotides are TGTGCCAGCAGCTTGGGGGACAGATCGGGTTGGAACTATGGCTACACCTTC. Looking up the rest from reference TRBV5-4 and TRBJ1-2 gives the full variable domain: ETGVTQSPTHLIKTRGQQVTLRCSSQSGHNTVSWYQQALGQGPQFIFQYYREEENGRGNFPPRFSGLQFPNYSSELNVNALELDDSALYLCASSLGDRSGWNYGYTFGSGTRLTVV.

The chain links TRBV11-3 to TRBJ1-2; D is unresolved. CDR3 size: 17 residues. The germline V and J ends were trimmed by 1 base and 6 bases, with 21 bases remaining between them. The germline CDR1 and CDR2 sequences are SGHNT and YENEEA. CDR3 in amino acids: CASSLVAGNDFTNGYTF. The CDR3 bases are TGTGCCAGCAGCTTAGTGGCGGGGAACGATTTTACTAATGGCTACACCTTC.

V gene TRBV5-5 combines with J gene TRBJ1-2; possible D gene TRBD1, 5 bases. Trimming shortened V by 5 bases and J by 7 bases, and 18 bases separated the two germline ends. Germline CDR1 reads SGHKS; CDR2 reads YYEKEE (reference sequence). The CDR3 extends over 14 amino acids. This CDR3 reads CASSSGPDGGGYTF. Written as DNA, the CDR3 is TGTGCCAGCAGTTCCGGACCAGACGGGGGTGGCTACACCTTC.

The V gene is TRBV27, the J gene TRBJ1-6; D might be TRBD1 (6 bases). CDR1 and CDR2 (germline): MNHEY, SMNVEV (reference sequence). The length of the CDR3 is 14 residues. V was pared by 8 bases and J by 7 bases, with 15 bases between. CDR3 loop: CASASGQSNSPLHF. The CDR3 bases are TGTGCCAGCGCTTCCGGACAGAGCAATTCACCCCTCCACTTT.

This rearrangement joins TRBV5-4 to TRBJ1-5, with 7 bases lining up with TRBD1. The CDR3 length is 14 residues. Germline trimming cut 4 bases from V and 6 bases from J; bases unmatched to any gene: 7. Germline V gives CDR1 SGHNT, CDR2 YYREEE (reference sequence). CDR3 DNA sequence: TGTGCCAGCAGCCTGCACAGGGGTAGTCAGCCCCAGCATTTT. Its protein product is CASSLHRGSQPQHF.

V gene TRBV4-2 combines with J gene TRBJ2-6; perhaps TRBD2 as D (6 bases). The germline V and J ends were trimmed by 0 bases and 4 bases, with 13 bases remaining between them. Germline CDR1 is LGHNA and CDR2 is YNFKEQ. The CDR3 is 17 residues long. This chain's CDR3 is CASSQEGGGTGANVLTF. CDR3 nucleotides: TGTGCCAGCAGCCAAGAAGGTGGCGGGACCGGGGCCAACGTCCTGACTTTC.

CDR3 in DNA: TGCGCCAGCAGCTTCGGGCGGGGTGAGACCCAGTACTTC. This sequence encodes CASSFGRGETQYF. The chain couples TRBV5-1 to TRBJ2-5; D is possibly TRBD2 (6 bases). The V and J ends lost 2 bases and 5 bases respectively, with 10 bases between them. The CDR3 has 13 amino acids. Germline CDR1 SGHRS, CDR2 YFSETQ.

This chain links TRBV6-1 with TRBJ2-1, with no clear D. This CDR3 region has 14 residues. Germline V gene sequence: CDR1 MNHNS, CDR2 SASEGT. Trimming stripped 4 bases from V and 3 bases from J, with 10 bases between. The CDR3 region has the DNA TGTGCCAGCAGTGCTCTGACGGTCTACAATGAGCAGTTCTTC. Protein: CASSALTVYNEQFF.

The chain links TRBV11-3 to TRBJ2-7, with D perhaps matching TRBD1 or TRBD2 (7 bases each). This CDR3 is built from 15 residues. V lost 1 base to trimming and J lost 1 base, with 11 bases between them. Germline CDR1 and CDR2: SGHNT and YENEEA. The DNA for the CDR3 is TGTGCCAGCAGCTTAGGGGAGGGGGCTTCCTACGAGCAGTACTTC. The encoded protein is CASSLGEGASYEQYF. The whole variable domain, filled in from reference TRBV11-3 and TRBJ2-7, reads EAGVVQSPRYKIIEKKQPVAFWCNPISGHNTLYWYLQNLGQGPELLIRYENEEAVDDSQLPKDRFSAERLKGVDSTLKIQPAELGDSAVYLCASSLGEGASYEQYFGPGTRLTVT.

The rearrangement joins TRBV9 to TRBJ2-1; 10 bases are a match to TRBD2. V shed 3 bases, J shed 3 bases, and the junction held 0 bases outside the gene matches. The CDR3 is made up of 14 amino acids. Germline V gene sequence: CDR1 SGDLS, CDR2 YYNGEE. The CDR3, as DNA: TGTGCCAGCAGCGGGACTAGCGGCTACAATGAGCAGTTCTTC. Translating gives CASSGTSGYNEQFF.

This chain joins TRBV7-6 and TRBJ2-1, with 9 positions matching TRBD2. V shed 1 base, J shed 8 bases, and the junction held 9 bases outside the gene matches. There are 16 residues in the CDR3. The germline V gene encodes CDR1 SGHVS and CDR2 FNYEAQ. The CDR3 loop reads CASSLGGREGDYEQFF. The CDR3 DNA reads TGTGCCAGCAGCTTAGGTGGGCGGGAGGGGGATTATGAGCAGTTCTTC.

This chain joins TRBV5-1 and TRBJ2-1, with a tentative D call TRBD1 (5 bases). Trimming pared 0 bases from V and 4 bases from J, leaving 8 bases between. This CDR3 comprises 14 residues. The germline V gene has CDR1 SGHRS and CDR2 YFSETQ. In nucleotides, the CDR3 is TGCGCCAGCAGCTTGGAACAGGATTACAATGAGCAGTTCTTC. It yields the protein CASSLEQDYNEQFF.

This chain uses TRBV9 with TRBJ2-1, with D uncertain. This CDR3 comprises 15 residues. V was pared by 4 bases and J by 0 bases, with 11 bases between. CDR1 SGDLS and CDR2 YYNGEE come from the germline V gene. CDR3 sequence (DNA): TGTGCCAGCAGCCCCCGCCGCTCCTCCTACAATGAGCAGTTCTTC. Translation: CASSPRRSSYNEQFF.

The chain combines TRBV11-2 with TRBJ1-6; D gene unclear. The length of the CDR3 is 15 residues. Germline V gives CDR1 SGHAT, CDR2 FQNNGV. Trimming pared 1 base from V and 8 bases from J, leaving 12 bases between. The CDR3 DNA reads as TGTGCCAGCAGCTTAGTCAGGCTTAGTCATTCACCCCTCCACTTT. It translates to CASSLVRLSHSPLHF.

The rearrangement uses TRBV5-1 and TRBJ1-3, with a tentative D call TRBD1 (5 bases). Trimming pared 1 base from V and 1 base from J, leaving 12 bases between. CDR1 is SGHRS and CDR2 is YFSETQ in the germline V gene. CDR3 length: 16 residues. CDR3 sequence: CASSLSPGPSGNTIYF. CDR3 nucleotide sequence: TGCGCCAGCAGCTTGTCCCCAGGGCCTTCTGGAAACACCATATATTTT.